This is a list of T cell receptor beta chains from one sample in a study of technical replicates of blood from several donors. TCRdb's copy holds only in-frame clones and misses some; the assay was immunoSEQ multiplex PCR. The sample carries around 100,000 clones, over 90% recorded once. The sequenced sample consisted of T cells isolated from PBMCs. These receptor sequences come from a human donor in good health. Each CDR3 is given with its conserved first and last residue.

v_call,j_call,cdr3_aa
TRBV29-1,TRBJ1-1,CSLYRDTAPEAFF
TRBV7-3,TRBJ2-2,CASSFIPGTMAGELFF
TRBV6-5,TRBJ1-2,CASSYAGPSGYTF
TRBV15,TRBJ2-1,CATSRGAWNEQFF
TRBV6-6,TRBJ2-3,CASSYSVTGGVDTQYF
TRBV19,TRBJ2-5,CASSHRNGTFQETQYF
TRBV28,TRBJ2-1,CASSSAASYNEQFF
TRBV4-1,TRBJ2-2,CASSQDVGGNTGELFF
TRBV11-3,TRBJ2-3,CASSPGFGDTQYF
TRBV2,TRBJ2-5,CASSHLTGQALQETQYF
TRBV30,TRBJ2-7,CAWSEVLAGGLYEQYF
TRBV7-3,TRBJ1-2,CASSRTGGDQNGYTF
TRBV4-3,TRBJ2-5,CASSQALAGAETQYF
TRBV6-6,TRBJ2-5,CASSYTTWETQYF
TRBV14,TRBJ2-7,CASSQGPFYEQYF
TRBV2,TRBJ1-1,CASSEAYPEAFF
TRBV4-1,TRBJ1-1,CASSQEGRTGGGVPEAFF
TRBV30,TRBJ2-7,CAWIIRQAGGTYEQYF
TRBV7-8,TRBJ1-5,CASSFSSNQPQHF
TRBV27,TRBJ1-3,CASSPTGTSGNTIYF
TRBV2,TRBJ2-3,CASSLQGSGTDTQYF
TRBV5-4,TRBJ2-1,CASSLRQGFDEQFF
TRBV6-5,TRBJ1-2,CASSYGESAYGYTF
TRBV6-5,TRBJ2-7,CASSSLYEQYF